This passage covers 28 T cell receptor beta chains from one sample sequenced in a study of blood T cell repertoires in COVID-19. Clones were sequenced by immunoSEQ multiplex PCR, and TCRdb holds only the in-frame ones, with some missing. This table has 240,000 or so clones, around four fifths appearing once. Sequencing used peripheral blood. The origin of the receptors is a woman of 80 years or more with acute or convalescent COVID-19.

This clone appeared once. For the CDR3, the DNA is TGTGCCAGCAGTTCCCGTGGGGGCGATCAGCCCCAGCATTTT. Residues: CASSSRGGDQPQHF. The chain uses TRBV6-5 and TRBJ1-5; possible D gene TRBD1, 6 bases. Germline V gene sequence: CDR1 MNHEY, CDR2 SVGAGI. This CDR3 is built from 14 residues. V was clipped by 4 bases and J by 5 bases, with 12 bases between them.

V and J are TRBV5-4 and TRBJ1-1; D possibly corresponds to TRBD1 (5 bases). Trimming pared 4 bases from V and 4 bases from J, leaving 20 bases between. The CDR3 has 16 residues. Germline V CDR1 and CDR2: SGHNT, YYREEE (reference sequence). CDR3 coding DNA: TGTGCCAGCAGCGGGGGGGGGTCAGGTCGTCGCACTGAAGCTTTCTTT. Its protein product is CASSGGGSGRRTEAFF.

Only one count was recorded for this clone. The DNA for the CDR3 is TGTGCCAGCAGAGGGGCGACAGGATCTTCTAACTATGGCTACACCTTC. Its translation: CASRGATGSSNYGYTF. V usage is TRBV27 and J usage is TRBJ1-2, with D possibly TRBD1 on 6 matching bases. Trimming removed 6 bases from V and 0 bases from J, with 17 bases in between. Germline V gene data show CDR1 as MNHEY and CDR2 as SMNVEV (reference sequence). The CDR3 covers 16 residues.

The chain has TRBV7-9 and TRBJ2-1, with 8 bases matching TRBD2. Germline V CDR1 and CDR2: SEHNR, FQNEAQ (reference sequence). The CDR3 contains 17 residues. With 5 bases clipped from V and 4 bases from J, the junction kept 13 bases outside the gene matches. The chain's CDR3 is CASSPLPRGGPYNEQFF. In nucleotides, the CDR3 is TGTGCCAGCAGCCCACTCCCACGGGGGGGCCCTTACAATGAGCAGTTCTTC.

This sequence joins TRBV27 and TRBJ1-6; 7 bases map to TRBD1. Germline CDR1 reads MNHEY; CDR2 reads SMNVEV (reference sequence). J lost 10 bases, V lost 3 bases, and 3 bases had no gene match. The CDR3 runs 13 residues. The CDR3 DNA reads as TGTGCCAGCAGTTTGGACAGGCCCTCACCCCTCCACTTT. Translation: CASSLDRPSPLHF.

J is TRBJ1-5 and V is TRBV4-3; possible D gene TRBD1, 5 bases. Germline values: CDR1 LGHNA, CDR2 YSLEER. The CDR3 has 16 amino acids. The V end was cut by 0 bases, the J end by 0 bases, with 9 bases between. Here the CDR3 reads CASSQDRVYSNQPQHF. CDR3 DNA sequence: TGCGCCAGCAGCCAAGACAGGGTCTATAGCAATCAGCCCCAGCATTTT.

The CDR3 here is CASPRDRGQTSSYEQYF. CDR3 sequence (DNA): TGCGCCAGCCCCCGGGACAGGGGGCAAACGAGTTCCTACGAGCAGTACTTC. V and J are TRBV10-1 and TRBJ2-7; 12 nucleotides align to TRBD1. The V gene end was trimmed by 8 bases and the J gene end by 1 base; junction bases not matched to a gene: 12. The germline CDR1 and CDR2 sequences are WNHNN and SYGVQD (reference sequence). This CDR3 is 17 amino acids long.

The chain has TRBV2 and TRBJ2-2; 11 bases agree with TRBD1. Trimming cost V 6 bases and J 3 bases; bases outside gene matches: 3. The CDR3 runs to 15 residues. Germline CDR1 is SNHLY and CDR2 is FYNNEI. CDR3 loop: CASSRTGGDTGELFF. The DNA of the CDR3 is TGTGCCAGCAGCAGGACAGGGGGCGACACCGGGGAGCTGTTTTTT.

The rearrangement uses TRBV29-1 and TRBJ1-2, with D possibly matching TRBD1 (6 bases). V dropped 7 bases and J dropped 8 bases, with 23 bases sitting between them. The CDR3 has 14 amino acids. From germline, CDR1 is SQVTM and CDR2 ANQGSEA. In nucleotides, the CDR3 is TGCAGCGGCGGCGGGGGTTCGGGGGCAGAGGGCTACACCTTC. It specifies CSGGGGSGAEGYTF.

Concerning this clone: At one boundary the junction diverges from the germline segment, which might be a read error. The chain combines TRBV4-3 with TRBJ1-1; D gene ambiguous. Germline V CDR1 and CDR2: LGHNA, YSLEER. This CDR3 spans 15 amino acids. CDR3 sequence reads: CTSSQDERKNTEAFF. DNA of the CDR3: TGCACCAGCAGCCAAGATGAGCGCAAGAACACTGAAGCTTTCTTT.

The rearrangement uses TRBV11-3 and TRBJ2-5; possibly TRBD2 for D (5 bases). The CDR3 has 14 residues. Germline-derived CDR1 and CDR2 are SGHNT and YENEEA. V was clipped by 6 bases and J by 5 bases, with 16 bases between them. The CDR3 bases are TGTGCCAGCAGTCCCGGCCCGACGGGGGAGACCCAGTACTTC. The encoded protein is CASSPGPTGETQYF.

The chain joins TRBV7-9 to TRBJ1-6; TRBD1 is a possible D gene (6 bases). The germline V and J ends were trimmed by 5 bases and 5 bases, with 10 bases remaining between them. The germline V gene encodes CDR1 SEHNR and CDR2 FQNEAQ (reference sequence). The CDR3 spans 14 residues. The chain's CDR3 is CASSVDSDNSPLHF. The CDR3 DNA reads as TGTGCCAGCAGCGTGGACAGCGATAATTCACCCCTCCACTTT.

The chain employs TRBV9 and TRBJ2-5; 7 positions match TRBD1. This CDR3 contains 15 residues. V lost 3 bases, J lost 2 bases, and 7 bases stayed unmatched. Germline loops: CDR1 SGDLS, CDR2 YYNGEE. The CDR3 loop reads CASSGTGQTQETQYF. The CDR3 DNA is TGTGCCAGCAGCGGCACGGGACAGACTCAAGAGACCCAGTACTTC.

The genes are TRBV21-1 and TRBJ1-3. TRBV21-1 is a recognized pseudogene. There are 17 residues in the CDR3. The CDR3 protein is CASSKKRGFYSGNTIYF. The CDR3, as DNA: TGTGCCAGCAGCAAAAAAAGAGGTTTCTACTCTGGAAACACCATATATTTT.

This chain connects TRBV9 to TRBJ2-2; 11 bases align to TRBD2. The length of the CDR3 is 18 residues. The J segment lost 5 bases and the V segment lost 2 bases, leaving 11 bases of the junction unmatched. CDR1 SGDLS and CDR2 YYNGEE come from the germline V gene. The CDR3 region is CASSVGPTSGSLTGELFF. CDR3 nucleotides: TGTGCCAGCAGCGTTGGGCCTACTAGCGGGAGCCTTACCGGGGAGCTGTTTTTT.

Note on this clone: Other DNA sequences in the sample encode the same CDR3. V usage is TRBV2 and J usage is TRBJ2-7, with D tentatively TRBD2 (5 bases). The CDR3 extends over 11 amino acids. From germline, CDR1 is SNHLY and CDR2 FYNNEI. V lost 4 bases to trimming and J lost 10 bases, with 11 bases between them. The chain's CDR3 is CASSGRREQYF. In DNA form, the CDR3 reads TGTGCCAGCAGTGGGAGGCGAGAACAGTACTTC.

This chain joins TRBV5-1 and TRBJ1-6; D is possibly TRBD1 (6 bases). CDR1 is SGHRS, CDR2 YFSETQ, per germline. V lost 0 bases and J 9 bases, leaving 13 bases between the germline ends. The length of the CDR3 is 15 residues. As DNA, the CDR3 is TGCGCCAGCAGCTTGGCCGGGGGGGCCGTTTCACCCCTCCACTTT. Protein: CASSLAGGAVSPLHF.

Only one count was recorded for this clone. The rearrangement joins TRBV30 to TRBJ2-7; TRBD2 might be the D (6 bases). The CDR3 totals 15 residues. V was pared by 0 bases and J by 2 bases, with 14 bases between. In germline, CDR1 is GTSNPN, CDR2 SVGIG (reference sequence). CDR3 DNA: TGTGCCTGGAGTGTCCAGATAGCGGTTACCTACGAGCAGTACTTC. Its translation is CAWSVQIAVTYEQYF. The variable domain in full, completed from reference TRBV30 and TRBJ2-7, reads SQTIHQWPATLVQPVGSPLSLECTVEGTSNPNLYWYRQAAGRGLQLLFYSVGIGQISSEVPQNLSASRPQDRQFILSSKKLLLSDSGFYLCAWSVQIAVTYEQYFGPGTRLTVT.

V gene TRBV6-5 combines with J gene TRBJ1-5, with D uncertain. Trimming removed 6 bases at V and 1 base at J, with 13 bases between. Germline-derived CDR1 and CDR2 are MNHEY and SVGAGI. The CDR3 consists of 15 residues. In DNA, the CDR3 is TGTGCCAGCAGAATCCAGGAGGGCAGCAATCAGCCCCAGCATTTT. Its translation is CASRIQEGSNQPQHF.

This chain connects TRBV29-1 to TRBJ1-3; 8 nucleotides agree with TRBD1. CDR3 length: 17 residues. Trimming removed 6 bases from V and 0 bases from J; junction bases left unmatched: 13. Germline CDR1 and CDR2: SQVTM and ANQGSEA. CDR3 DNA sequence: TGCAGCGTGGCCGGTGTAGGGACAGGAAGCTCTGGAAACACCATATATTTT. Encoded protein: CSVAGVGTGSSGNTIYF. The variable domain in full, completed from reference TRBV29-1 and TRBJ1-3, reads SAVISQKPSRDICQRGTSLTIQCQVDSQVTMMFWYRQQPGQSLTLIATANQGSEATYESGFVIDKFPISRPNLTFSTLTVSNMSPEDSSIYLCSVAGVGTGSSGNTIYFGEGSWLTVV.

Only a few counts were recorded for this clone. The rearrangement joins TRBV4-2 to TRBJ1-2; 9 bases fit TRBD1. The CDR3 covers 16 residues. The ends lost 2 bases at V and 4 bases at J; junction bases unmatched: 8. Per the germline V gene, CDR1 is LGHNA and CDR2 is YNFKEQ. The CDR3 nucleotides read TGTGCCAGCAGCCAAACCCCAAAGGACAGGGGCTATGGCTACACCTTC. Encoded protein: CASSQTPKDRGYGYTF.

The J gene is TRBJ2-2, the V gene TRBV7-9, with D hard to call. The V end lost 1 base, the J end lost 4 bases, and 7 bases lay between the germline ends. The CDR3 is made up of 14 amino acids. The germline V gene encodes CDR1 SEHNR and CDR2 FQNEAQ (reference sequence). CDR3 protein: CASSLELSTGELFF. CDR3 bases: TGTGCCAGCAGCTTAGAACTTAGCACCGGGGAGCTGTTTTTT.

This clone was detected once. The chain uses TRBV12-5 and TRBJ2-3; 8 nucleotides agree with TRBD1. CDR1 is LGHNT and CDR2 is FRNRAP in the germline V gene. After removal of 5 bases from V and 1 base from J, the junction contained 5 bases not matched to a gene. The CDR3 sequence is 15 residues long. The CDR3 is CASGIGTGRTDTQYF. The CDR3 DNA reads TGTGCTAGTGGTATTGGGACAGGCCGCACAGATACGCAGTATTTT.

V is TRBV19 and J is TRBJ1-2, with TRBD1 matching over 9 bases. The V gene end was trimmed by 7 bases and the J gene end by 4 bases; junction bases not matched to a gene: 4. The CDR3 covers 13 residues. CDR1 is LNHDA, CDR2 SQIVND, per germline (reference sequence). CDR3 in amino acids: CASTKDRGYGYTF. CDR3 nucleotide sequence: TGTGCCAGTACCAAGGACAGGGGCTATGGCTACACCTTC.

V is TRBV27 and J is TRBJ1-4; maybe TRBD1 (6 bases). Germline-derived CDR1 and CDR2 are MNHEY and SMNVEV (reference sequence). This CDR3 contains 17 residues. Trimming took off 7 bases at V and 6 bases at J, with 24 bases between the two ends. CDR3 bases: TGTGCCAGCAACATTCGACAGGTTTGGGGTGACGATGAAAAACTGTTTTTT. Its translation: CASNIRQVWGDDEKLFF.

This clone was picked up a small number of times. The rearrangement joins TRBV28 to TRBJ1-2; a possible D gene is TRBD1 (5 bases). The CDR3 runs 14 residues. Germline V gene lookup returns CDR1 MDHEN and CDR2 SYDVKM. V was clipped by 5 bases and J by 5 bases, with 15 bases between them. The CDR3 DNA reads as TGTGCCAGCAGTGTGTCAGGGTCTGGGTATGGCTACACCTTC. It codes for CASSVSGSGYGYTF.

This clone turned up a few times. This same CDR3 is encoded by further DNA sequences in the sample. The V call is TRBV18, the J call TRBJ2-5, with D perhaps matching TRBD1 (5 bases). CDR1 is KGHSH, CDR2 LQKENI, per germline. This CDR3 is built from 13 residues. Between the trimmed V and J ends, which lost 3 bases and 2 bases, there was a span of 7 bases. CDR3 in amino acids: CASSPGQQETQYF. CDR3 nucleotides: TGTGCCAGCTCACCCGGACAACAAGAGACCCAGTACTTC.

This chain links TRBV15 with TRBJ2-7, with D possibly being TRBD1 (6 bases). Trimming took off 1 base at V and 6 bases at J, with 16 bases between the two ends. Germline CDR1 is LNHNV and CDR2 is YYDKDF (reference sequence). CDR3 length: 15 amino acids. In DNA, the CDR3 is TGTGCCACCAGCAGAGGGTCGTCCAGAGGGGGCGAGCAGTACTTC. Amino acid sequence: CATSRGSSRGGEQYF.